The sequence of this T cell receptor (beta chain) was determined in a study of CD8 T cells in Susac syndrome. Study-wide results and caveats: Within Susac syndrome CD4+ T cell repertoires, clonal expansion was not evident.

This CDR3 has 13 amino acids. The V gene end was trimmed by 3 bases and the J gene end by 4 bases; junction bases not matched to a gene: 0. Germline CDR1 and CDR2: KGHSH and LQKENI. Regarding this clonotype: The target antigen is unknown.

Sequencing of TCR beta, carried out with a high-throughput approach, was applied to CD8+ and CD4+ T cells from the blood. Purification of the CD8+ and CD4+ T cells relied on negative isolation, and TEMRA cells underwent FACS enrichment. When the RNA was reverse transcribed, random hexamers were used with an input of 0.5 to 1 ug. TCR beta CDR3 was amplified by immunoSEQ covering 54 Vbeta and 13 Jbeta. TCRdb processed the immunoSEQ multiplex PCR reads anew with MiXCR; each CDR3 protein has one entry. The table records about 140,000 distinct CDR3 sequences, 95% of them present only once. The chain is built from TRBV18 and TRBJ2-7; TRBD2 matches at 10 bases. This TCR derives from a human donor with Susac syndrome. Sequenced: CD4+ T cells from PBMCs. The CDR3 region has the DNA TGTGCCAGCTCACCTAGCGGGAGGTACGAGCAGTACTTC. Translation gives CASSPSGRYEQYF.